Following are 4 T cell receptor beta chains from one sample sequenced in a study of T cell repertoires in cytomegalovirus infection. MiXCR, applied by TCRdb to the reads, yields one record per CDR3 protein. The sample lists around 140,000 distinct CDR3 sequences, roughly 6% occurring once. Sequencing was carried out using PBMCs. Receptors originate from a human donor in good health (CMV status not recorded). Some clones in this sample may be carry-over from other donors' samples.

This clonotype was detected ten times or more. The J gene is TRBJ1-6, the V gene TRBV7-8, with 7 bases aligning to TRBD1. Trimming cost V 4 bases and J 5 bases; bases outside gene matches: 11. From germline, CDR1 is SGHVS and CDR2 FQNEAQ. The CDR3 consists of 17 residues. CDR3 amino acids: CASSSDTGQSNNSPLHF. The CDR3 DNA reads TGTGCCAGCAGCTCTGATACGGGACAGAGCAATAATTCACCCCTCCACTTT.

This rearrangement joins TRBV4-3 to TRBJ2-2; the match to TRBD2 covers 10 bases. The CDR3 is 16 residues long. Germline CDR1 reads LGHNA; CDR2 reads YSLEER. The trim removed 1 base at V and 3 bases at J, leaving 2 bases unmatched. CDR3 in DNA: TGCGCCAGCAGCCAAGGGACTAGCGGTCACACCGGGGAGCTGTTTTTT. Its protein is CASSQGTSGHTGELFF.

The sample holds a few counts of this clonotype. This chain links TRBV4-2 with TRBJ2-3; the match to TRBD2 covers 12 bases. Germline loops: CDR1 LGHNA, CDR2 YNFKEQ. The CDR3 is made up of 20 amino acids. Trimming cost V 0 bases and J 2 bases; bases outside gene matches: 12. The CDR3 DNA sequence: TGTGCCAGCAGCCAAGATAACCCGACTAGCGGGGGCCGAAACACAGATACGCAGTATTTT. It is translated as CASSQDNPTSGGRNTDTQYF.

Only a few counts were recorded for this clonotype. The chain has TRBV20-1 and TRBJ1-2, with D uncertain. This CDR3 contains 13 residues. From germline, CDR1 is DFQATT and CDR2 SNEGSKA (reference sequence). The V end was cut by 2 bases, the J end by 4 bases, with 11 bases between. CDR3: CSARTGRAYGYTF. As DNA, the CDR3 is TGCAGTGCTAGAACCGGCAGAGCCTATGGCTACACCTTC.